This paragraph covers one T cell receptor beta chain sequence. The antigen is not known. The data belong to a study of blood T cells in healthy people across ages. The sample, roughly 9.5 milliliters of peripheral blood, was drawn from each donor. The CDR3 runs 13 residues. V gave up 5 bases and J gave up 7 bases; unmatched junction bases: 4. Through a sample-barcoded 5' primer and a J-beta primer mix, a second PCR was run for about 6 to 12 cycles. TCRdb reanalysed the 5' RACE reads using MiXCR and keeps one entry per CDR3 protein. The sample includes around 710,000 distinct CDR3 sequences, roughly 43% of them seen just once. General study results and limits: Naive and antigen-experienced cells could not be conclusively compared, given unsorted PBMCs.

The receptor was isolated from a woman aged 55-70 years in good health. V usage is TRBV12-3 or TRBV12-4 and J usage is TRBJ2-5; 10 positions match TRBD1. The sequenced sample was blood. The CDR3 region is CASSVGQGRTQYF. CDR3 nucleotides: TGTGCCAGCAGTGTGGGACAGGGGCGGACCCAGTACTTC.